These 11 T cell receptor beta chains were all obtained from the same sample, sequenced in a study of cytomegalovirus exposure and HLA in healthy donors. The repertoire was sequenced with immunoSEQ multiplex PCR; TCRdb's copy has only in-frame clones and lacks some. The profile covers about 360,000 clones, with 70% to 90% appearing a single time and roughly 0.82% taken by the ten largest. The specimen sequenced was PBMCs. These TCRs come from a woman younger than 30 in good health and CMV-seronegative.

The J gene is TRBJ2-3, the V gene TRBV11-3, with D perhaps TRBD2 (6 bases). Germline CDR1 is SGHNT and CDR2 is YENEEA. CDR3 size: 16 residues. Trimming took 2 bases from V and 2 from J, leaving 14 bases between them. The CDR3 DNA reads as TGTGCCAGCAGCTTAATGTCTGGCGGGGTCACAGATACGCAGTATTTT. Protein product: CASSLMSGGVTDTQYF. The variable domain in full, completed from reference TRBV11-3 and TRBJ2-3, reads EAGVVQSPRYKIIEKKQPVAFWCNPISGHNTLYWYLQNLGQGPELLIRYENEEAVDDSQLPKDRFSAERLKGVDSTLKIQPAELGDSAVYLCASSLMSGGVTDTQYFGPGTRLTVL.

J is TRBJ2-7 and V is TRBV11-2; D gene uncertain. This CDR3 spans 13 amino acids. The germline V and J ends were trimmed by 0 bases and 5 bases, with 8 bases remaining between them. Germline-derived CDR1 and CDR2 are SGHAT and FQNNGV. CDR3 region: CASSLDLLNEQYF. CDR3 DNA sequence: TGTGCCAGCAGCTTAGATCTCCTAAACGAGCAGTACTTC. Full variable domain (outside the CDR3, taken from reference TRBV11-2 and TRBJ2-7): EAGVAQSPRYKIIEKRQSVAFWCNPISGHATLYWYQQILGQGPKLLIQFQNNGVVDDSQLPKDRFSAERLKGVDSTLKIQPAKLEDSAVYLCASSLDLLNEQYFGPGTRLTVT.

The chain joins TRBV6-5 to TRBJ1-1, with TRBD1 matching over 7 bases. The CDR3 consists of 16 residues. The junction had 6 bases not matched to a gene; V was cut back by 1 base and J by 1 base. Germline-derived CDR1 and CDR2 are MNHEY and SVGAGI. The CDR3: CASSYFPTGANTEAFF. CDR3 sequence (DNA): TGTGCCAGCAGTTACTTCCCTACAGGGGCGAACACTGAAGCTTTCTTT.

This rearrangement joins TRBV28 to TRBJ2-3, with D perhaps TRBD1 (5 bases). This CDR3 contains 14 residues. The V gene's germline CDR1 is MDHEN and CDR2 SYDVKM. V lost 6 bases, J lost 2 bases, and 12 bases lay in between. The chain's CDR3 is CASSSTGLTDTQYF. The CDR3 DNA follows: TGTGCCAGCAGCTCTACAGGTCTCACAGATACGCAGTATTTT.

This chain links TRBV28 with TRBJ2-5; weak D call: TRBD1 (5 bases). The length of the CDR3 is 17 residues. Germline CDR1 is MDHEN and CDR2 is SYDVKM. Trimming cost V 6 bases and J 0 bases, with 20 bases left between them. The CDR3 spells CASSPAGVTGYQETQYF. DNA of the CDR3: TGTGCCAGCAGCCCCGCCGGCGTCACAGGATACCAAGAGACCCAGTACTTC.

The chain has TRBV5-1 and TRBJ1-1; maybe TRBD1 (5 bases). CDR3 size: 14 residues. Trimming removed 3 bases from V and 6 bases from J, with 15 bases in between. Per the germline V gene, CDR1 is SGHRS and CDR2 is YFSETQ. The CDR3 nucleotides are TGCGCCAGCAGCTGGGGATCGGGGGAGTCTGAAGCTTTCTTT. Residues: CASSWGSGESEAFF.

The gene calls are TRBV30 and TRBJ2-1; 13 nucleotides agree with TRBD2. This CDR3 spans 16 amino acids. CDR1 and CDR2 (germline): GTSNPN, SVGIG (reference sequence). V shed 3 bases, J shed 4 bases, and the junction held 6 bases outside the gene matches. The CDR3 reads CAWSERLAGGYNEQFF. The CDR3 DNA reads TGTGCCTGGAGCGAACGACTAGCGGGGGGATACAATGAGCAGTTCTTC.

This rearrangement joins TRBV4-1 to TRBJ2-7; TRBD2 aligns across 10 bases. CDR3 length: 16 residues. CDR1 is MGHRA and CDR2 is YSYEKL in the germline V gene. With 3 bases clipped from V and 5 bases from J, the junction kept 10 bases outside the gene matches. The CDR3 sequence is CASSQGASGSGDEQYF. The CDR3 DNA reads as TGCGCCAGCAGCCAGGGTGCTAGCGGGAGTGGCGACGAGCAGTACTTC.

The CDR3 loop is CASSPRKGIEQYF. The CDR3 bases are TGTGCCAGCAGTCCCCGGAAGGGGATCGAGCAGTACTTC. The chain is built from TRBV27 and TRBJ2-7; possible D gene TRBD1, 5 bases. Trimming cost V 5 bases and J 6 bases, with 14 bases left between them. The CDR3 totals 13 residues. Germline loops: CDR1 MNHEY, CDR2 SMNVEV (reference sequence).

The rearrangement links TRBV2 to TRBJ1-1; maybe TRBD1 (6 bases). The germline V and J ends were trimmed by 6 bases and 7 bases, with 12 bases remaining between them. This CDR3 is 12 amino acids long. Germline V lookup: CDR1 SNHLY, CDR2 FYNNEI. The DNA of the CDR3 is TGTGCCAGCAGATCGACAGGACTTGAAGCTTTCTTT. Residues: CASRSTGLEAFF.

This clone was seen a handful of times. The rearrangement uses TRBV29-1 and TRBJ2-2; no firm D call. The CDR3 has 12 amino acids. The V end was cut by 3 bases, the J end by 6 bases, with 8 bases between. The germline V gene encodes CDR1 SQVTM and CDR2 ANQGSEA. The CDR3 region is CSVELVAGELFF. The CDR3 DNA reads TGCAGCGTTGAGCTAGTGGCCGGGGAGCTGTTTTTT.